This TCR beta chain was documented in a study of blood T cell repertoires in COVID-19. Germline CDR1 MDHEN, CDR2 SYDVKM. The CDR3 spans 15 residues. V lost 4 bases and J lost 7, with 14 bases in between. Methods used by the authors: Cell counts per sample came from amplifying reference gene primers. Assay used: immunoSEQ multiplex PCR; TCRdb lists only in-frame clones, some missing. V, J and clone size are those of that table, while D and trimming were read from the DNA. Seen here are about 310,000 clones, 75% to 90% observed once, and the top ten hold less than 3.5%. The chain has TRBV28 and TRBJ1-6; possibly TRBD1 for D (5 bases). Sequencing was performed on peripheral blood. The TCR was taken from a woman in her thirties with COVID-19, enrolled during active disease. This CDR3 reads CASSSPQGLNSPLHF. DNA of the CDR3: TGTGCCAGCAGTTCACCCCAGGGCTTAAATTCACCCCTCCACTTT.